A single sample gave rise to the 27 T cell receptor beta chains below, sequenced in a study of blood T cell repertoires in COVID-19. Method: immunoSEQ multiplex PCR; TCRdb's copy keeps in-frame clones and lacks some. The profile covers 270,000 or so clones, with 70% to 90% appearing a single time and 4.1% taken by the ten largest. The sequencing input was PBMCs or T cells enriched from blood (not recorded which). Source of these receptors: a woman aged 25 to 39 with acute COVID-19.

This chain links TRBV27 with TRBJ2-7; D unclear. V was trimmed by 6 bases and J by 0 bases, leaving 12 bases between them. The CDR3 has 14 residues. CDR1 is MNHEY and CDR2 is SMNVEV in the germline V gene (reference sequence). CDR3 amino acids: CASSGTEVSYEQYF. CDR3 sequence (DNA): TGTGCCAGCAGCGGTACAGAAGTCTCCTACGAGCAGTACTTC.

The rearrangement uses TRBV10-3 and TRBJ2-3, with TRBD2 matching 8 bases. Trimming at V came to 10 bases and at J to 5 bases, leaving 14 bases not matched to a gene. The CDR3 extends over 15 amino acids. The germline CDR1 and CDR2 sequences are ENHRY and SYGVKD. CDR3 sequence reads: CATGGGAGVGDTQYF. Here the CDR3 DNA reads TGTGCCACGGGAGGGGGAGCGGGAGTCGGAGATACGCAGTATTTT.

The V gene is TRBV7-9, the J gene TRBJ1-3, with 7 bases lining up with TRBD1. V dropped 5 bases and J dropped 0; count of bases not matched to a gene: 7. CDR1 and CDR2 (germline): SEHNR, FQNEAQ (reference sequence). The CDR3 runs 16 residues. The CDR3 bases are TGTGCCAGCAGCCTCACGACAGGGATCTCTGGAAACACCATATATTTT. It translates to CASSLTTGISGNTIYF.

V and J are TRBV28 and TRBJ1-4, with D unresolved. Trimming pared 10 bases from V and 0 bases from J, leaving 15 bases between. Germline V gene sequence: CDR1 MDHEN, CDR2 SYDVKM. The CDR3 sequence is 15 residues long. For the CDR3, the DNA is TGTGCCACCTCATTACGCATAGCAACTAATGAAAAACTGTTTTTT. Translating gives CATSLRIATNEKLFF.

The V gene is TRBV27, the J gene TRBJ1-5; a weak D match, TRBD1 (6 bases). The CDR3 totals 14 residues. Trimming shortened V by 6 bases and J by 7 bases, and 16 bases separated the two germline ends. Per germline, CDR1 MNHEY and CDR2 SMNVEV (reference sequence). In DNA form, the CDR3 reads TGTGCCAGCAGCCCTTCGGGGGGGGGCCAGCCCCAGCATTTT. Translation: CASSPSGGGQPQHF.

The CDR3 loop reads CASSLGSGTHEQFF. The CDR3 DNA sequence: TGTGCCAGCAGCTTAGGCAGCGGGACACATGAGCAGTTCTTC. V and J are TRBV7-2 and TRBJ2-1, with D perhaps matching TRBD2 (7 bases). There are 14 residues in the CDR3. V lost 1 base and J 8 bases, leaving 12 bases between the germline ends. CDR1 is SGHTA, CDR2 FQGNSA, per germline.

The J gene is TRBJ1-4, the V gene TRBV7-9; TRBD1 matches at 7 bases. This CDR3 has 15 residues. The germline CDR1 and CDR2 sequences are SEHNR and FQNEAQ (reference sequence). The ends lost 5 bases at V and 5 bases at J; junction bases unmatched: 8. The CDR3 DNA reads as TGTGCCAGCAGCGACACCGGGACAGCCAATGAAAAACTGTTTTTT. It encodes CASSDTGTANEKLFF. The whole variable domain, filled in from reference TRBV7-9 and TRBJ1-4, reads DTGVSQNPRHKITKRGQNVTFRCDPISEHNRLYWYRQTLGQGPEFLTYFQNEAQLEKSRLLSDRFSAERPKGSFSTLEIQRTEQGDSAMYLCASSDTGTANEKLFFGSGTQLSVL.

The chain is built from TRBV25-1 and TRBJ2-7; 12 nucleotides align to TRBD1. The CDR3 is made up of 14 amino acids. CDR1 and CDR2 (germline): MGHDK, SYGVNS. V lost 6 bases to trimming and J lost 6 bases; unmatched junction nucleotides: 6. In nucleotides, the CDR3 is TGTGCCAGCAGCTCCGGGACAGGGGGCCTCGAGCAGTACTTC. Protein: CASSSGTGGLEQYF.

The rearrangement joins TRBV7-9 to TRBJ2-3; 9 bases agree with TRBD1. Germline-derived CDR1 and CDR2 are SEHNR and FQNEAQ (reference sequence). Trimming removed 0 bases from V and 3 bases from J; junction bases left unmatched: 4. The CDR3 is made up of 16 amino acids. The CDR3 loop reads CASSLALDRGTDTQYF. In DNA form, the CDR3 reads TGTGCCAGCAGCTTAGCTTTGGACAGGGGAACAGATACGCAGTATTTT.

The chain has TRBV28 and TRBJ1-4; 11 bases fit TRBD1. The CDR3 totals 16 residues. CDR1 and CDR2 from the germline V gene are MDHEN and SYDVKM. J was trimmed by 8 bases and V by 5 bases; bases with no gene match: 10. DNA for the CDR3: TGTGCCAGCAGTCATCGGACAGGGGGCGAATCCGAAAAACTGTTTTTT. Translation: CASSHRTGGESEKLFF.

This chain uses TRBV15 with TRBJ1-3; no reliable D call. Germline-derived CDR1 and CDR2 are LNHNV and YYDKDF (reference sequence). V was pared by 0 bases and J by 0 bases, with 9 bases between. This CDR3 spans 16 amino acids. The CDR3 bases are TGTGCCACCAGCAGAGATCTAGATTTCTCTGGAAACACCATATATTTT. Its translation is CATSRDLDFSGNTIYF.

The gene calls are TRBV27 and TRBJ2-1; no clear D. The V gene lost 5 bases and the J gene lost 12 bases, with 17 bases spanning the gap. CDR1 and CDR2 (germline): MNHEY, SMNVEV (reference sequence). The CDR3 consists of 13 residues. CDR3 sequence reads: CASSPLEDFGQFF. The CDR3 bases are TGTGCCAGCAGTCCCCTCGAGGATTTCGGGCAGTTCTTC.

V gene TRBV6-5 combines with J gene TRBJ1-6; 7 bases are shared with TRBD1. The V segment lost 6 bases and the J segment 14 bases; nucleotides outside the gene matches: 16. This CDR3 comprises 15 residues. The V gene's germline CDR1 is MNHEY and CDR2 SVGAGI. DNA of the CDR3: TGTGCCAGCAGGGACGACAGGGATCCTCGAGTAGCCCTCCACTTT. This sequence encodes CASRDDRDPRVALHF.

DNA for the CDR3: TGTGCCAGCAGGGAGACAGGCGCGAACACCGGGGAGCTGTTTTTT. It specifies CASRETGANTGELFF. V usage is TRBV25-1 and J usage is TRBJ2-2, with D perhaps matching TRBD1 (6 bases). The V gene lost 6 bases and the J gene lost 0 bases, with 11 bases spanning the gap. The CDR3 totals 15 residues. Germline CDR1 and CDR2: MGHDK and SYGVNS.

This clone was seen a single time. The chain combines TRBV5-6 with TRBJ2-7; D may be TRBD2 (5 bases). Trimming cost V 4 bases and J 7 bases, with 18 bases left between them. This CDR3 is built from 14 residues. CDR1 and CDR2 (germline): SGHDT, YYEEEE. This CDR3 is CASSEGSLGLEQYF. The CDR3 DNA follows: TGTGCCAGCAGCGAGGGATCCCTCGGGTTGGAGCAGTACTTC. Looking up the rest from reference TRBV5-6 and TRBJ2-7 gives the full variable domain: DAGVTQSPTHLIKTRGQQVTLRCSPKSGHDTVSWYQQALGQGPQFIFQYYEEEERQRGNFPDRFSGHQFPNYSSELNVNALLLGDSALYLCASSEGSLGLEQYFGPGTRLTVT.

The chain recombines TRBV27 with TRBJ1-1; perhaps TRBD1 as D (5 bases). Germline loops: CDR1 MNHEY, CDR2 SMNVEV (reference sequence). V was trimmed by 2 bases and J by 4 bases, leaving 8 bases between them. CDR3 size: 13 residues. CDR3 sequence reads: CASSLPGGTEAFF. The CDR3 DNA is TGTGCCAGCAGTTTACCGGGGGGCACTGAAGCTTTCTTT.

CDR3 region: CSVERAHGTSGNYNEQFF. The CDR3 region has the DNA TGCAGCGTTGAAAGGGCCCATGGGACTAGCGGAAATTACAATGAGCAGTTCTTC. This chain joins TRBV29-1 and TRBJ2-1, with 11 bases fitting TRBD2. V was clipped by 2 bases and J by 4 bases; unmatched bases: 13. Germline assignment: CDR1 SQVTM and CDR2 ANQGSEA. The CDR3 contains 18 residues.

In regard to this clone: The junction does not match germline at one end; this may be a read error. The chain uses TRBV3-1 (or the pseudogene TRBV3-2) and TRBJ2-7; TRBD2 matches at 10 bases. The CDR3 sequence is 16 residues long. Germline assignment: CDR1 LGHDT and CDR2 YNNKEL (reference sequence). This CDR3 reads CASSQDSTSGTLGLRF. The CDR3 nucleotides are TGTGCCAGCAGCCAAGATAGTACTAGCGGGACCCTCGGTCTTCGCTTC.

The chain recombines TRBV24-1 with TRBJ2-7, with 8 nucleotides matching TRBD1. CDR1 is KGHDR, CDR2 SFDVKD, per germline. V shed 5 bases, J shed 3 bases, and the junction held 14 bases outside the gene matches. The CDR3 consists of 17 residues. This CDR3 reads CATSGLIQGAFYYEQYF. DNA for the CDR3: TGTGCCACCAGTGGCTTGATCCAGGGGGCTTTCTACTACGAGCAGTACTTC.

The gene calls are TRBV6-6 and TRBJ2-7, with 8 nucleotides matching TRBD1. The trim removed 5 bases at V and 1 base at J, leaving 4 bases unmatched. In germline, CDR1 is MNHNY, CDR2 SVGAGI (reference sequence). The CDR3 has 14 residues. The CDR3 nucleotides read TGTGCCAGCAGTCAGGACAGGGTTTCCTACGAGCAGTACTTC. This gives the protein CASSQDRVSYEQYF.

This clone has only one observation. The chain links TRBV24-1 to TRBJ2-7; tentatively, D is TRBD1 (6 bases). There are 13 residues in the CDR3. Trimming stripped 7 bases from V and 3 bases from J, with 12 bases between. Germline-derived CDR1 and CDR2 are KGHDR and SFDVKD. In DNA form, the CDR3 reads TGTGCCACCAGGAGTAAGACAGGCTACGAGCAGTACTTC. This sequence encodes CATRSKTGYEQYF.

The rearrangement uses TRBV27 and TRBJ1-2; 7 bases are a match to TRBD1. Germline-derived CDR1 and CDR2 are MNHEY and SMNVEV (reference sequence). There are 11 residues in the CDR3. The V segment lost 10 bases and the J segment 10 bases; nucleotides outside the gene matches: 9. CDR3 nucleotide sequence: TGTGCCACCAGGACAGGCCCCTACTACACCTTC. Its translation is CATRTGPYYTF.

This chain connects TRBV11-2 to TRBJ2-7; 9 bases match TRBD2. From germline, CDR1 is SGHAT and CDR2 FQNNGV. The CDR3 contains 16 residues. The J segment lost 6 bases and the V segment lost 3 bases, leaving 12 bases of the junction unmatched. The CDR3 coding sequence is TGTGCCAGCAGCTTTGAGCGGGAGGCCGTAGAGGGCGAGCAGTACTTC. It codes for CASSFEREAVEGEQYF.

The chain links TRBV24-1 to TRBJ2-2, with 9 bases identical to TRBD1. Germline V CDR1 and CDR2: KGHDR, SFDVKD. The CDR3 is 16 residues long. With 3 bases clipped from V and 3 bases from J, the junction kept 4 bases outside the gene matches. In DNA form, the CDR3 reads TGTGCCACCAGTGATCGCCGGGACAGGGACACCGGGGAGCTGTTTTTT. It yields the protein CATSDRRDRDTGELFF.

This sequence joins TRBV21-1 and TRBJ2-6; the D call in the table, TRBD2, was not verified against the DNA. TRBV21-1 is a known pseudogene. CDR3 size: 19 residues. CDR3 loop: CASSKETSASLGGANVLTF. The CDR3 nucleotides read TGTGCCAGCAGCAAGGAGACTAGCGCGTCCTTGGGCGGGGCCAACGTCCTGACTTTC.

This clone was recorded once. The chain is built from TRBV6-6 and TRBJ1-1, with 9 positions matching TRBD1. The CDR3 covers 13 residues. The V segment lost 6 bases and the J segment 10 bases; nucleotides outside the gene matches: 9. CDR1 and CDR2 from the germline V gene are MNHNY and SVGAGI (reference sequence). The CDR3 loop is CASSGTGMLGAFF. In DNA form, the CDR3 reads TGTGCCAGCAGCGGGACAGGGATGCTAGGAGCTTTCTTT.

V gene TRBV7-8 combines with J gene TRBJ1-3; a weak D match, TRBD1 (5 bases). Germline V CDR1 and CDR2: SGHVS, FQNEAQ. CDR3 length: 15 amino acids. Trimming left V 5 bases short and J 0 bases short, with 11 bases between. The CDR3 sequence is CASSAPGHSGNTIYF. The CDR3 DNA reads TGTGCCAGCAGCGCCCCAGGGCACTCTGGAAACACCATATATTTT.